This record concerns one T cell receptor (beta chain) sequence. Its matching antigen is unknown. At the DNA level, this CDR3 is encoded by other sequences in the same sample as well. The sample originates from a study of shared clonotypes between healthy human individuals. Study-wide background: Per-donor plates numbered three CD4 naive, three CD4 memory, two CD8 naive and one CD8 memory. Regarding the study as a whole: Memory subsets generally showed smaller estimated richness than naive subsets did. Unshared clonotypes carried lower generation probabilities than those common to all four donors.

Method: immunoSEQ multiplex PCR; TCRdb's copy keeps in-frame clones and lacks some. Here the sample spans hundreds of thousands of clones, 90% to 96% being singletons. The germline gives CDR1 KGHSH, CDR2 LQKENI. V shed 3 bases and J shed 1 base, with 6 bases lying between them. The CDR3 contains 13 residues. Material: naive CD4+ T cells sorted from blood. The subset here: CD45RA+ positively selected. The sequence was obtained from a woman aged 30 to 39 in good health. The chain uses TRBV18 and TRBJ1-1, with D unclear. CDR3: CASSPTSNTEAFF. The DNA for the CDR3 is TGTGCCAGCTCACCTACATCGAACACTGAAGCTTTCTTT.